Listed below are T cell receptor beta chains from one sample, sequenced in a study of OX40 agonist ivuxolimab in advanced cancers. TCRdb's table, derived via immunoSEQ multiplex PCR, lists solely in-frame clones and lacks some. The data show about 31,000 clones, about 90% seen once. Sequenced material: CD4+ or CD8+ T cells sorted from blood, taken in a trial of the OX40 agonist ivuxolimab. These receptor sequences come from an adult with an advanced solid tumor such as melanoma, head and neck, liver or kidney cancer. Both conserved end residues are part of each CDR3. The D gene is left open where the match is weak. Expanded clones get a size class; other rows say once, few or many, or leave the size out.

clone_size j_call v_call d_call cdr3_aa cdr3_nt
- TRBJ2-1 TRBV27 TRBD2 CASSSTSGRHNEQFF TGTGCCAGCAGTTCTACTAGCGGGAGACACAATGAGCAGTTCTTC
- TRBJ1-2 TRBV28 TRBD1 CASSFPSGQGPYGYTF TGTGCCAGCAGTTTCCCTTCCGGACAGGGACCATATGGCTACACCTTC
- TRBJ2-7 TRBV18 TRBD1 CASSPLQTGGYEQYF TGTGCCAGCTCACCACTCCAGACAGGGGGCTACGAGCAGTACTTC
- TRBJ2-5 TRBV19 - CASSQGPRETQYF TGTGCCAGTAGTCAGGGTCCGCGGGAGACCCAGTACTTC
- TRBJ2-4 TRBV11-2 TRBD1 CASSLTGTEGKNIQYF TGTGCCAGCAGCTTAACCGGGACAGAGGGCAAAAACATTCAGTACTTC
- TRBJ2-7 TRBV10-3 - CAISETTGEQYF TGTGCCATCAGTGAGACAACAGGGGAGCAGTACTTC
- TRBJ2-3 TRBV2 - CASSMSTDTQYF TGTGCCTCTTCAATGAGCACAGATACGCAGTATTTT
- TRBJ2-1 TRBV2 TRBD2 CASKPTSGKGYNEQFF TGTGCCAGCAAACCCACTAGCGGGAAAGGCTACAATGAGCAGTTCTTC
- TRBJ2-5 TRBV27 - CASSPGSQETQYF TGTGCCAGCAGCCCGGGGAGCCAAGAGACCCAGTACTTC
few TRBJ1-4 TRBV5-6 - CASSLGYWFGRNEKLFF TGTGCCAGCAGCTTGGGCTACTGGTTCGGGCGTAATGAAAAACTGTTTTTT
once TRBJ2-1 TRBV7-7 - CASSLGSLDEQFF TGTGCTAGCAGCTTAGGGTCGTTAGATGAGCAGTTCTTC
- TRBJ1-2 TRBV14 TRBD1 CASSQAVGQGGYTF TGTGCCAGCAGCCAAGCTGTAGGACAGGGTGGCTACACCTTC
once TRBJ2-3 TRBV29-1 TRBD2 CSVESSGRVGTDTQYF TGCAGCGTTGAGTCTAGCGGGAGAGTTGGTACAGATACGCAGTATTTT
- TRBJ2-7 TRBV6-5 TRBD1 CASSYVSTGSYEQYF TGTGCCAGCAGTTACGTATCGACAGGGTCCTACGAGCAGTACTTC
- TRBJ1-3 TRBV6-1 - CASSATVSGNTIYF TGTGCCAGCAGTGCGACGGTCTCTGGAAACACCATATATTTT
- TRBJ2-1 TRBV20-1 TRBD2 CSGGRGNEQFF TGTTCAGGCGGGAGGGGGAATGAGCAGTTCTTC
- TRBJ2-3 TRBV6-1 TRBD1 CASTAGTGNTDTQYF TGTGCCAGCACGGCCGGGACAGGGAACACAGATACGCAGTATTTT
once TRBJ1-4 TRBV14 - CASSQPQGTNEKLFF TGTGCCAGCAGCCAGCCACAAGGAACTAATGAAAAACTGTTTTTT
once TRBJ2-3 TRBV11-2 - CASSFPVEGASLTDTQYF TGTGCCAGCAGCTTTCCCGTGGAGGGGGCTTCCCTCACAGATACGCAGTATTTT
- TRBJ2-3 TRBV5-1 TRBD2 CASSARTSGRADTQYF TGCGCCAGCAGCGCGAGGACTAGCGGGAGAGCAGATACGCAGTATTTT
once TRBJ1-1 TRBV25-1 - CASSEYGANTEAFF TGTGCCAGCAGTGAATATGGGGCGAACACTGAAGCTTTCTTT
- TRBJ2-3 TRBV11-2 TRBD2 CASSLDPPSGGTDTQYF TGTGCCAGCAGCTTAGATCCCCCTAGCGGGGGCACAGATACGCAGTATTTT
- TRBJ1-2 TRBV6-1 TRBD1 CASSEPGQGASSYGYTF TGTGCCAGCAGTGAGCCGGGACAGGGGGCCTCTAGCTATGGCTACACCTTC
- TRBJ2-1 TRBV15 TRBD1 CATSRDRGRVHEQFF TGTGCCACCAGCCGGGACAGGGGGCGGGTCCATGAGCAGTTCTTC